Shown below are 20 T cell receptor beta chains from a single sample sequenced in a study of T cells in localized non-small cell lung cancer. The method was immunoSEQ multiplex PCR; TCRdb's version includes in-frame clones alone and lacks a portion of them. This sample has around 69,000 clones, with almost 90% found just once. Sample: peripheral blood, taken before any cancer treatment. These receptors were collected from a woman aged 40-75 years with stage I lung adenocarcinoma.

The chain uses TRBV5-8 and TRBJ1-5; TRBD1 is a possible D gene (5 bases). V shed 0 bases and J shed 2 bases, with 9 bases lying between them. Germline V gene lookup returns CDR1 SGHTS and CDR2 YDEGEE. CDR3 length: 15 residues. CDR3 DNA: TGTGCCAGCAGCTTGGACGGGGACCGCAATCAGCCCCAGCATTTT. It is translated as CASSLDGDRNQPQHF.

The chain couples TRBV19 to TRBJ1-1, with 7 bases fitting TRBD1. The CDR3 runs 14 residues. V lost 7 bases and J lost 4; bases outside the gene matches: 9. CDR1 and CDR2 (germline): LNHDA, SQIVND (reference sequence). The CDR3 is CASKNNRGSTEAFF. CDR3 nucleotide sequence: TGTGCCAGTAAAAATAACAGGGGCTCCACTGAAGCTTTCTTT.

The sample holds one count of this clone. The rearrangement joins TRBV6-1 to TRBJ2-7; possible D gene TRBD1, 5 bases. Trimming left V 3 bases short and J 0 bases short, with 12 bases between. This CDR3 spans 15 amino acids. CDR1 MNHNS and CDR2 SASEGT come from the germline V gene. CDR3 protein: CASSDQGRTSYEQYF. CDR3 bases: TGTGCCAGCAGTGACCAGGGCCGGACCTCCTACGAGCAGTACTTC.

CDR3 sequence: CASSYGQGGADTQYF. In DNA form, the CDR3 reads TGTGCCAGCAGTTACGGGCAGGGTGGGGCAGATACGCAGTATTTT. The chain recombines TRBV6-6 with TRBJ2-3; weak D call: TRBD1 (5 bases). The CDR3 covers 15 residues. Trimming left V 2 bases short and J 4 bases short, with 13 bases between. Germline CDR1 is MNHNY and CDR2 is SVGAGI (reference sequence).

This chain links TRBV9 with TRBJ2-2; D is possibly TRBD2 (6 bases). CDR3 length equals 15 residues. The germline V gene encodes CDR1 SGDLS and CDR2 YYNGEE. V was clipped by 1 base and J by 1 base, with 8 bases between them. The CDR3 here is CASSVIAENTGELFF. In DNA, the CDR3 is TGTGCCAGCAGCGTAATAGCGGAGAACACCGGGGAGCTGTTTTTT.

The V gene is TRBV6-5, the J gene TRBJ1-2; no definite D call. The germline gives CDR1 MNHEY, CDR2 SVGAGI. The CDR3 is 13 residues long. The germline V and J ends were trimmed by 4 bases and 7 bases, with 13 bases remaining between them. The CDR3 nucleotides are TGTGCCAGCAGTTCCGGGAGGATGGGTGGCTACACCTTC. Its translation: CASSSGRMGGYTF.

This chain joins TRBV19 and TRBJ2-3; the D call may be TRBD1 or TRBD2 (6 bases each). CDR1 is LNHDA, CDR2 SQIVND, per germline (reference sequence). This CDR3 is 15 amino acids long. The V end lost 2 bases, the J end lost 0 bases, and 9 bases lay between the germline ends. The CDR3 region is CASSIRGASTDTQYF. Here the CDR3 DNA reads TGTGCCAGTAGTATAAGGGGGGCTAGCACAGATACGCAGTATTTT.

V gene TRBV11-2 combines with J gene TRBJ2-1, with 8 bases matching TRBD1. Germline CDR1 SGHAT, CDR2 FQNNGV. This CDR3 has 15 residues. The ends lost 6 bases at V and 7 bases at J; junction bases unmatched: 11. DNA for the CDR3: TGTGCCAGCAGTGTAGGGACAGGCCTTAGGAATGAGCAGTTCTTC. It is translated as CASSVGTGLRNEQFF. Based on the CDR3 plus reference TRBV11-2 and TRBJ2-1, the full variable domain is EAGVAQSPRYKIIEKRQSVAFWCNPISGHATLYWYQQILGQGPKLLIQFQNNGVVDDSQLPKDRFSAERLKGVDSTLKIQPAKLEDSAVYLCASSVGTGLRNEQFFGPGTRLTVL.

This clone was seen more than once but under ten times. The gene calls are TRBV6-6 and TRBJ1-2, with D uncertain. Germline lookup yields CDR1 MNHNY and CDR2 SVGAGI (reference sequence). The CDR3 spans 13 residues. The ends were cut back, 6 bases at V and 4 bases at J, with 12 bases in the middle. This CDR3 is CASSSQIGYGYTF. For the CDR3, the DNA is TGTGCCAGCAGCTCCCAAATCGGCTATGGCTACACCTTC.

The V gene is TRBV5-1, the J gene TRBJ1-3; the D gene is possibly TRBD1 (5 bases). The CDR3 is 14 residues long. Germline CDR1 reads SGHRS; CDR2 reads YFSETQ. Trimming cost V 2 bases and J 4 bases, with 10 bases left between them. CDR3 protein: CASSFQGRGNTIYF. The CDR3 region has the DNA TGCGCCAGCAGCTTCCAGGGTCGCGGAAACACCATATATTTT.

This clone occurred a few times. The rearrangement uses TRBV27 and TRBJ1-5, with 10 positions matching TRBD1. V shed 4 bases, J shed 6 bases, and the junction held 6 bases outside the gene matches. The CDR3 is 15 residues long. Germline-derived CDR1 and CDR2 are MNHEY and SMNVEV (reference sequence). The CDR3 here is CASSYGGQGTQPQHF. The CDR3, as DNA: TGTGCCAGCAGTTATGGGGGACAGGGGACTCAGCCCCAGCATTTT.

The V gene is TRBV6-6, the J gene TRBJ2-5; D perhaps matches TRBD1 (5 bases). Germline V gene data show CDR1 as MNHNY and CDR2 as SVGAGI (reference sequence). The CDR3 totals 13 residues. V was trimmed by 8 bases and J by 2 bases, leaving 12 bases between them. CDR3 in DNA: TGTGCCAGCCGAGACAGAACACAAGAGACCCAGTACTTC. It specifies CASRDRTQETQYF.

The rearrangement links TRBV7-9 to TRBJ1-4; a weak D match, TRBD1 (6 bases). The CDR3 runs 15 residues. Germline CDR1 and CDR2: SEHNR and FQNEAQ (reference sequence). The germline V and J ends were trimmed by 2 bases and 3 bases, with 10 bases remaining between them. CDR3 sequence: CASSLWGGPNEKLFF. The CDR3 coding sequence is TGTGCCAGCAGCTTATGGGGGGGCCCTAATGAAAAACTGTTTTTT.

The CDR3 spells CASRGLGPSGYGYTF. DNA for the CDR3: TGTGCCAGCAGGGGTCTTGGCCCCTCTGGCTATGGCTACACCTTC. The chain combines TRBV6-1 with TRBJ1-2; D is uncertain. The CDR3 loop spans 15 amino acids. The V gene's germline CDR1 is MNHNS and CDR2 SASEGT. Deletions cut 6 bases from V and 4 bases from J, with 18 bases between.

The chain combines TRBV20-1 with TRBJ1-2; D gene unclear. V was shortened by 6 bases and J by 7 bases, with 12 bases between the two germline ends. CDR3 size: 11 residues. Germline CDR1 reads DFQATT; CDR2 reads SNEGSKA (reference sequence). CDR3 residues: CSAPGVAGYTF. The CDR3 region has the DNA TGCAGTGCCCCCGGAGTAGCTGGCTACACCTTC.

The gene calls are TRBV5-4 and TRBJ2-5; 8 bases are a match to TRBD2. V lost 3 bases, J lost 5 bases, and 6 bases stayed unmatched. The CDR3 contains 14 residues. Germline-derived CDR1 and CDR2 are SGHNT and YYREEE (reference sequence). CDR3 sequence: CASSSGASGETQYF. CDR3 DNA sequence: TGTGCCAGCAGCTCAGGGGCTAGCGGGGAGACCCAGTACTTC.

The sample holds one count of this clone. This sequence joins TRBV25-1 and TRBJ1-1; D is perhaps TRBD1 (6 bases). Looked up from germline, CDR1 is MGHDK and CDR2 is SYGVNS. The CDR3 has 17 amino acids. V was pared by 5 bases and J by 3 bases, with 22 bases between. The CDR3 is CASSRGLGGASYTEAFF. The CDR3 DNA sequence: TGTGCCAGCAGTCGGGGGTTAGGGGGGGCGTCGTACACTGAAGCTTTCTTT.

This chain joins TRBV7-6 and TRBJ2-1; 9 bases map to TRBD2. CDR3 size: 14 residues. The V gene end was trimmed by 1 base and the J gene end by 6 bases; junction bases not matched to a gene: 1. Looked up from germline, CDR1 is SGHVS and CDR2 is FNYEAQ. The CDR3: CASSLGGGANEQFF. In DNA form, the CDR3 reads TGTGCCAGCAGCTTAGGCGGGGGGGCCAATGAGCAGTTCTTC.

This clone was seen once. In DNA, the CDR3 is TGTGCCAGCAGCTTAAGCCCTAGCACAGATACGCAGTATTTT. Protein sequence: CASSLSPSTDTQYF. The chain links TRBV7-3 to TRBJ2-3, with D uncertain. Germline V lookup: CDR1 SGHTA, CDR2 FQGTGA. With 1 base removed from V and 0 bases from J, the gap between germline ends came to 5 bases. The CDR3 has 14 amino acids.

The chain carries TRBV5-1 and TRBJ2-1, with TRBD2 matching over 7 bases. CDR3 size: 15 residues. V was clipped by 0 bases and J by 7 bases; unmatched bases: 7. Germline V gene sequence: CDR1 SGHRS, CDR2 YFSETQ. In DNA form, the CDR3 reads TGCGCCAGCAGCTTGGCCAGCGGGATATGGAATGAGCAGTTCTTC. Protein product: CASSLASGIWNEQFF.